Shown below are 27 T cell receptor beta chains from a single sample sequenced in a study of blood T cell repertoires in COVID-19. The method was immunoSEQ multiplex PCR; TCRdb's version includes in-frame clones alone and lacks a portion of them. Of roughly 40,000 clones in the sample, over 75% are singletons; the top ten hold more than 2%. Specimen: peripheral blood. Source of these receptors: a human donor in a cohort sampled during active COVID-19.

This chain connects TRBV27 to TRBJ2-2; 16 nucleotides agree with TRBD2. From germline, CDR1 is MNHEY and CDR2 SMNVEV (reference sequence). V lost 5 bases, J lost 3 bases, and 6 bases stayed unmatched. The CDR3 has 18 residues. CDR3 nucleotide sequence: TGTGCCAGCAGTCCCGGGACTAGCGGGGGGGCCTACACCGGGGAGCTGTTTTTT. Translation: CASSPGTSGGAYTGELFF.

The rearrangement uses TRBV15 and TRBJ1-1; no definite D call. CDR3 length equals 15 residues. Trimming left V 5 bases short and J 4 bases short, with 17 bases between. Germline-derived CDR1 and CDR2 are LNHNV and YYDKDF (reference sequence). CDR3 sequence reads: CATSDQAGLATEAFF. The CDR3 DNA is TGTGCCACCAGCGATCAAGCGGGGTTGGCCACTGAAGCTTTCTTT.

The rearrangement links TRBV9 to TRBJ2-1, with 10 positions matching TRBD2. Germline trimming cut 4 bases from V and 4 bases from J; bases unmatched to any gene: 5. This CDR3 has 15 amino acids. In germline, CDR1 is SGDLS, CDR2 YYNGEE. The DNA for the CDR3 is TGTGCCAGCAGCCCCGGGACTAGCGAGTACAATGAGCAGTTCTTC. Amino acid sequence: CASSPGTSEYNEQFF.

The chain is built from TRBV10-3 and TRBJ2-1; 7 nucleotides line up with TRBD1. CDR3 size: 12 residues. From germline, CDR1 is ENHRY and CDR2 SYGVKD. The ends lost 8 bases at V and 5 bases at J; junction bases unmatched: 3. In DNA form, the CDR3 reads TGTGCCATCGGGACAGCTAACAATGAGCAGTTCTTC. Its translation is CAIGTANNEQFF.

The chain recombines TRBV3-1 (or the pseudogene TRBV3-2) with TRBJ1-2; the D gene is possibly TRBD1 (5 bases). CDR1 is LGHDT and CDR2 is YNNKEL in the germline V gene (reference sequence). Trimming stripped 0 bases from V and 4 bases from J, with 15 bases between. The CDR3 contains 16 residues. CDR3 sequence reads: CASSQDSGRRGYGYTF. The CDR3 nucleotides read TGTGCCAGCAGCCAAGATTCTGGCAGGAGGGGCTATGGCTACACCTTC.

The chain links TRBV7-9 to TRBJ2-3, with D unresolved. V shed 2 bases and J shed 3 bases, with 3 bases lying between them. The CDR3 runs to 12 residues. Looked up from germline, CDR1 is SEHNR and CDR2 is FQNEAQ (reference sequence). CDR3 sequence reads: CASSLPTDTQYF. Written as DNA, the CDR3 is TGTGCCAGCAGCTTACCTACAGATACGCAGTATTTT.

The chain couples TRBV30 to TRBJ2-3, with 10 bases lining up with TRBD2. CDR3 length equals 15 residues. Losses at the gene ends were 3 bases for V and 2 bases for J; bases not matched to a gene: 5. The germline CDR1 and CDR2 sequences are GTSNPN and SVGIG (reference sequence). CDR3 sequence (DNA): TGTGCCTGGAGCCCACTAGCGGGGTTCACAGATACGCAGTATTTT. Amino acids: CAWSPLAGFTDTQYF.

This clone was found a few times. This chain joins TRBV2 and TRBJ2-7; unclear D gene. The CDR3 totals 12 residues. The germline V and J ends were trimmed by 8 bases and 2 bases, with 10 bases remaining between them. Germline V lookup: CDR1 SNHLY, CDR2 FYNNEI. The CDR3 DNA sequence: TGTGCCAGCCGCGAAGTAGCCTACGAGCAGTACTTC. The encoded protein is CASREVAYEQYF.

The chain links TRBV19 to TRBJ1-2; tentatively, D is TRBD1 (6 bases). Germline CDR1 LNHDA, CDR2 SQIVND (reference sequence). The CDR3 extends over 14 amino acids. Deletions cut 7 bases from V and 5 bases from J, with 17 bases between. CDR3 bases: TGTGCCAGTATTGGATTGGACAGTTGGTATGGCTACACCTTC. This sequence encodes CASIGLDSWYGYTF.

The gene calls are TRBV5-8 and TRBJ1-5, with D unresolved. Trimming stripped 0 bases from V and 2 bases from J, with 9 bases between. The CDR3 length is 15 residues. Germline assignment: CDR1 SGHTS and CDR2 YDEGEE. The CDR3 nucleotides are TGTGCCAGCAGCTTGGCGGGGTTTGGCAATCAGCCCCAGCATTTT. Protein sequence: CASSLAGFGNQPQHF.

J is TRBJ1-1 and V is TRBV5-6, with D perhaps matching TRBD1 (6 bases). Germline V CDR1 and CDR2: SGHDT, YYEEEE. This CDR3 spans 14 amino acids. V lost 4 bases to trimming and J lost 4 bases, with 14 bases between them. This CDR3 is CASSVDRESTEAFF. DNA for the CDR3: TGTGCCAGCAGCGTGGACAGAGAGAGCACTGAAGCTTTCTTT. The full variable domain, completed using reference TRBV5-6 and TRBJ1-1, is DAGVTQSPTHLIKTRGQQVTLRCSPKSGHDTVSWYQQALGQGPQFIFQYYEEEERQRGNFPDRFSGHQFPNYSSELNVNALLLGDSALYLCASSVDRESTEAFFGQGTRLTVV.

The V call is TRBV13, the J call TRBJ2-3; TRBD2 aligns across 8 bases. This CDR3 contains 20 residues. The germline CDR1 and CDR2 sequences are PRHDT and FYEKMQ (reference sequence). J lost 2 bases, V lost 4 bases, and 20 bases had no gene match. The CDR3 nucleotides read TGTGCCAGCAGCTCCCGGGGCAGCGGGGGCTTAAACCTCTTCACAGATACGCAGTATTTT. The encoded protein is CASSSRGSGGLNLFTDTQYF.

The gene calls are TRBV2 and TRBJ1-1, with D unresolved. This CDR3 spans 10 amino acids. Germline V gene sequence: CDR1 SNHLY, CDR2 FYNNEI. Trimming removed 4 bases at V and 6 bases at J, with 3 bases between. CDR3 in amino acids: CASSGPEAFF. The CDR3 bases are TGTGCCAGCAGTGGGCCTGAAGCTTTCTTT.

This sequence joins TRBV7-9 and TRBJ1-1; the D gene is possibly TRBD1 (6 bases). Germline CDR1 reads SEHNR; CDR2 reads FQNEAQ (reference sequence). The CDR3 is 16 amino acids. V lost 5 bases, J lost 0 bases, and 16 bases lay in between. The CDR3 DNA sequence: TGTGCCAGCAGCGATGGGGATGGACAGCTGAACACTGAAGCTTTCTTT. As protein: CASSDGDGQLNTEAFF.

The chain recombines TRBV12-3 or TRBV12-4 with TRBJ1-1; D possibly corresponds to TRBD1 (6 bases). The CDR3 totals 13 residues. Trimming stripped 11 bases from V and 11 bases from J, with 24 bases between. This CDR3 reads CAAGTGLDYVAFF. Here the CDR3 DNA reads TGTGCCGCAGGTACAGGGCTGGATTATGTGGCTTTCTTT.

The V gene is TRBV11-2, the J gene TRBJ1-2, with D possibly TRBD1 on 5 matching bases. The CDR3 totals 14 residues. The germline V and J ends were trimmed by 2 bases and 3 bases, with 10 bases remaining between them. Germline V CDR1 and CDR2: SGHAT, FQNNGV. CDR3 sequence: CASSLSIGDYGYTF. CDR3 in DNA: TGTGCCAGCAGCTTAAGCATAGGGGACTATGGCTACACCTTC. Using reference TRBV11-2 and TRBJ1-2 for the parts outside the CDR3, the full variable domain is EAGVAQSPRYKIIEKRQSVAFWCNPISGHATLYWYQQILGQGPKLLIQFQNNGVVDDSQLPKDRFSAERLKGVDSTLKIQPAKLEDSAVYLCASSLSIGDYGYTFGSGTRLTVV.

V is TRBV7-6 and J is TRBJ1-1; the D gene is possibly TRBD1 (5 bases). The length of the CDR3 is 14 residues. Germline V gives CDR1 SGHVS, CDR2 FNYEAQ. V gave up 8 bases and J gave up 0 bases, with 13 bases separating them. The CDR3 DNA follows: TGTGCCAGCCGTTCGGGACTCCTGAACACTGAAGCTTTCTTT. It translates to CASRSGLLNTEAFF.

The chain recombines TRBV12-3 or TRBV12-4 with TRBJ1-1; D ambiguous. The CDR3 contains 12 residues. Trimming stripped 5 bases from V and 6 bases from J, with 10 bases between. The CDR3 region is CASSQTVSEAFF. DNA of the CDR3: TGTGCCAGCAGTCAAACGGTATCTGAAGCTTTCTTT.

In DNA form, the CDR3 reads TGTGCCAGCAGCGCAACAGGGGGGGGGACTAATGAAAAACTGTTTTTT. It specifies CASSATGGGTNEKLFF. The chain carries TRBV19 and TRBJ1-4; 8 nucleotides match TRBD1. CDR3 size: 16 residues. V was clipped by 9 bases and J by 2 bases; unmatched bases: 11. Per the germline V gene, CDR1 is LNHDA and CDR2 is SQIVND (reference sequence).

The chain uses TRBV18 and TRBJ2-2; 8 bases map to TRBD2. V trimming: 3 bases; J trimming: 6 bases; junction bases outside the gene matches: 12. Germline CDR1 is KGHSH and CDR2 is LQKENI. The CDR3 is made up of 17 amino acids. CDR3 nucleotides: TGTGCCAGCTCACCCGCTTCCCAGCGGGGGTTGGCCGGGGAGCTGTTTTTT. Translated, it gives CASSPASQRGLAGELFF.

The chain recombines TRBV15 with TRBJ1-4, with D perhaps matching TRBD1 (5 bases). The CDR3 has 15 amino acids. V lost 0 bases and J lost 8, with 13 bases in between. Germline assignment: CDR1 LNHNV and CDR2 YYDKDF (reference sequence). The CDR3 DNA follows: TGTGCCACCAGCAGAGAAGCGGGGGTAGAGGAAAAACTGTTTTTT. As protein: CATSREAGVEEKLFF. Full variable domain (missing parts from reference TRBV15 and TRBJ1-4): DAMVIQNPRYQVTQFGKPVTLSCSQTLNHNVMYWYQQKSSQAPKLLFHYYDKDFNNEADTPDNFQSRRPNTSFCFLDIRSPGLGDTAMYLCATSREAGVEEKLFFGSGTQLSVL.

The chain couples TRBV5-6 to TRBJ2-7; 10 bases match TRBD1. J gave up 3 bases and V 4 bases, and 7 bases lay outside the gene matches. The CDR3 is made up of 15 amino acids. CDR1 is SGHDT, CDR2 YYEEEE, per germline. The CDR3 spells CASSHTTGGLYEQYF. CDR3 nucleotides: TGTGCCAGCAGCCATACGACAGGGGGCCTCTACGAGCAGTACTTC.

This chain links TRBV7-9 with TRBJ1-4; 7 bases are shared with TRBD1. This CDR3 is 16 amino acids long. Germline-derived CDR1 and CDR2 are SEHNR and FQNEAQ (reference sequence). The V gene end was trimmed by 0 bases and the J gene end by 7 bases; junction bases not matched to a gene: 8. CDR3 in DNA: TGTGCCAGCAGCTTAGCGCGAATGACAGGGCGTGAAAAACTGTTTTTT. The encoded protein is CASSLARMTGREKLFF.

The chain uses TRBV19 and TRBJ1-1, with D perhaps TRBD1 (5 bases). The CDR3 totals 12 residues. V gave up 10 bases and J gave up 1 base, with 10 bases separating them. The V gene's germline CDR1 is LNHDA and CDR2 SQIVND (reference sequence). CDR3 DNA sequence: TGTGCCACCGGACACCCGAACACTGAAGCTTTCTTT. It specifies CATGHPNTEAFF.

The CDR3 coding sequence is TGTGCCAGCAGCGCGGGACTAGCGGGCTACAATGAGCAGTTCTTC. The encoded protein is CASSAGLAGYNEQFF. The chain employs TRBV9 and TRBJ2-1; the match to TRBD2 covers 12 bases. The CDR3 covers 15 residues. Trimming took 3 bases from V and 3 from J; bases not matched to a gene: 1. The germline V gene has CDR1 SGDLS and CDR2 YYNGEE.

This chain links TRBV19 with TRBJ2-5; TRBD2 matches 7 bases. The V gene's germline CDR1 is LNHDA and CDR2 SQIVND (reference sequence). Losses at the gene ends were 3 bases for V and 5 bases for J; bases not matched to a gene: 0. This CDR3 comprises 12 residues. This chain's CDR3 is CASSISGETQYF. The CDR3 DNA sequence: TGTGCCAGTAGTATTAGCGGGGAGACCCAGTACTTC.

This chain connects TRBV30 to TRBJ1-2; no clear D gene. V was shortened by 4 bases and J by 5 bases, with 11 bases between the two germline ends. The CDR3 spans 12 residues. The V gene's germline CDR1 is GTSNPN and CDR2 SVGIG (reference sequence). The CDR3 protein is CAWKGGGYGYTF. The CDR3 DNA reads TGTGCCTGGAAGGGAGGAGGGTATGGCTACACCTTC.